One T cell receptor beta chain is described in this entry. What it binds is unknown. The data were obtained in a study of T-cell memory formation after mild COVID-19. Study-level background: TCR clusters were mostly confined to one donor each.

TCR alpha and TCR beta cDNA libraries carrying sample barcodes and UMIs were produced by 5'RACE using constant-segment primers. MiXCR was run by TCRdb on the 5' RACE reads, yielding one entry per CDR3 protein. The sample yields around 220,000 distinct CDR3 sequences, around 15% seen once. Study-wide results and caveats: Some responding clones appeared in pre-infection memory, suggesting cross-reactive memory joined. SARS-CoV-2 specificity of second-wave clones peaking day 37 was unconfirmed.

There are 14 residues in the CDR3. Germline CDR1 SQVTM, CDR2 ANQGSEA. The trim removed 6 bases at V and 1 base at J, leaving 7 bases unmatched. The chain combines TRBV29-1 with TRBJ1-1; TRBD1 aligns across 8 bases. Sequencing was carried out using PBMCs or a T cell subset sorted from them (not recorded which). The TCR originated in a man aged 18-30 years who had mild COVID-19 (a few samples of this study predate the infection). Cell type and time point are not known. This CDR3 reads CSVPGGAGNTEAFF. In nucleotides, the CDR3 is TGCAGCGTCCCAGGGGGCGCGGGGAACACTGAAGCTTTCTTT. The full variable domain, in which reference TRBV29-1 and TRBJ1-1 provide the parts outside the CDR3, is SAVISQKPSRDICQRGTSLTIQCQVDSQVTMMFWYRQQPGQSLTLIATANQGSEATYESGFVIDKFPISRPNLTFSTLTVSNMSPEDSSIYLCSVPGGAGNTEAFFGQGTRLTVV.